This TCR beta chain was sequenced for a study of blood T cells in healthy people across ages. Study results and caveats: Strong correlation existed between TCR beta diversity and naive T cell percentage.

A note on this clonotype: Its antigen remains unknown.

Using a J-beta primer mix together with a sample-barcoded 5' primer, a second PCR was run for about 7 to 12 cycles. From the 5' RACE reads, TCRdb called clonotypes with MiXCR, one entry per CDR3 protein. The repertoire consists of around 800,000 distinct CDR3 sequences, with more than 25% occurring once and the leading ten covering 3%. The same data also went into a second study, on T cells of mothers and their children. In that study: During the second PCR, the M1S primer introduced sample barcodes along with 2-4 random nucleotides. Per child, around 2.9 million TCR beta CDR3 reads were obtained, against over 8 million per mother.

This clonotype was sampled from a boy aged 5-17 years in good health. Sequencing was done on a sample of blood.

CDR3 region: CASSEWTLQETQYF. In DNA, the CDR3 is TGTGCCAGCAGTGAGTGGACTTTACAAGAGACCCAGTACTTC. The chain has TRBV6-1 and TRBJ2-1, with D maybe TRBD2 (5 bases). The end of the DNA fits TRBJ2-5 better, so the J call may be wrong. The germline V gene encodes CDR1 MNHNS and CDR2 SASEGT. This CDR3 has 14 residues.